This T cell receptor (beta chain) was sequenced during a study of shared clonotypes between healthy human individuals. This clone appeared a few times. The antigen remains unidentified. Other DNA sequences in the sample encode the same CDR3. The CDR3 runs to 12 residues. From germline, CDR1 is KGHSH and CDR2 LQKENI. V lost 3 bases, J lost 2 bases, and 3 bases lay in between. The sorted-subset replicate PCRs were given about 200 ng DNA, which is 30,000 to 35,000 T cell genomes. Libraries were prepared by immunoSEQ multiplex PCR; TCRdb keeps only in-frame clonotypes and omits some of them. The sample includes roughly 1.5 million clones, 95% to 99% of them seen just once. Whole-study results and caveats: Sorted-subset sequencing was shown by rarefaction to be incomplete despite large depth.

Both subsets, CD45RA+ naive and CD45RA-negative memory, were split from the CD4+ cells. Sequenced: naive CD4+ T cells sorted from blood. As for subset: CD45RA+ positively selected. This TCR was recovered from a young man in good health. The genes are TRBV18 and TRBJ2-3; unclear D gene. The CDR3 reads CASSPYTDTQYF. The CDR3, as DNA: TGTGCCAGCTCACCCTACACAGATACGCAGTATTTT. Supplemented by reference TRBV18 and TRBJ2-3, the full variable domain reads NAGVMQNPRHLVRRRGQEARLRCSPMKGHSHVYWYRQLPEEGLKFMVYLQKENIIDESGMPKERFSAEFPKEGPSILRIQQVVRGDSAAYFCASSPYTDTQYFGPGTRLTVL.